Each of the 3 T cell receptor beta chains below was sequenced from the same sample in a study of CD8 T cells in Susac syndrome. The RNA, roughly 0.45 to 1 ug, was put through reverse transcription using random hexamers. TCRdb analysed the immunoSEQ multiplex PCR reads with MiXCR anew, one entry per CDR3 protein. The sample yields 150,000 to 200,000 distinct CDR3 sequences, 80% to 95% seen once. Sequencing used CD4+ T cells from PBMCs. Every receptor here comes from a human donor in good health.

J is TRBJ1-2 and V is TRBV5-6; D is possibly TRBD1 (5 bases). V lost 0 bases and J lost 0, with 12 bases in between. The germline CDR1 and CDR2 sequences are SGHDT and YYEEEE. This CDR3 spans 16 amino acids. This CDR3 reads CASSLAQGRTNYGYTF. CDR3 sequence (DNA): TGTGCCAGCAGCTTGGCCCAGGGACGAACTAACTATGGCTACACCTTC. The whole variable domain, filled in from reference TRBV5-6 and TRBJ1-2, reads DAGVTQSPTHLIKTRGQQVTLRCSPKSGHDTVSWYQQALGQGPQFIFQYYEEEERQRGNFPDRFSGHQFPNYSSELNVNALLLGDSALYLCASSLAQGRTNYGYTFGSGTRLTVV.

The chain uses TRBV3-1 and TRBJ2-3, with D possibly matching TRBD1 (5 bases). The V gene's germline CDR1 is LGHDT and CDR2 YNNKEL (reference sequence). The V end lost 5 bases, the J end lost 1 base, and 16 bases lay between the germline ends. This CDR3 has 16 amino acids. The CDR3 protein is CASSSLLGAGTDTQYF. CDR3 DNA: TGTGCCAGCAGCTCCCTCCTAGGGGCGGGCACAGATACGCAGTATTTT.

The CDR3 sequence is CASSLESDTQYF. DNA of the CDR3: TGCGCCAGCAGCTTGGAGTCAGATACGCAGTATTTT. The chain combines TRBV5-1 with TRBJ2-3, with D uncertain. V lost 0 bases to trimming and J lost 4 bases, with 3 bases between them. The germline CDR1 and CDR2 sequences are SGHRS and YFSETQ. The CDR3 is 12 amino acids.